Below, one TCR beta chain is given with its context. Its antigen remains unknown. Looked up from germline, CDR1 is MGHDK and CDR2 is SYGVNS. This CDR3 region has 15 residues. V was trimmed by 2 bases and J by 5 bases, leaving 15 bases between them. The data are from a study of shared clonotypes between healthy human individuals. Replicate PCRs for sorted subsets used approximately 190 ng DNA; this equaled tens of thousands of T cell genomes. Assay: immunoSEQ multiplex PCR; the TCRdb copy retains only in-frame clones and omits some. This table holds around 120,000 clones, less than 75% found once. Study-wide results and caveats: Across four donors, naive CD4 shared 5% to 6%, naive CD8 approximately 3.5%, memory CD4 roughly 2.1%, memory CD8 0.4%. Rarefaction indicated that sorted-subset sequencing remained incomplete although depth was large.

The chain carries TRBV25-1 and TRBJ2-5, with D tentatively TRBD2 (6 bases). Sequenced: memory CD8+ T cells sorted from blood. Subset noted: CD45RO+ cells pooled with CCR7-negative TemRA cells. This receptor was obtained from a woman aged 25-40 years in good health. Here the CDR3 DNA reads TGTGCCAGCAGTGAACCCTTGGCGGGAATGGAGACCCAGTACTTC. Its protein product is CASSEPLAGMETQYF.